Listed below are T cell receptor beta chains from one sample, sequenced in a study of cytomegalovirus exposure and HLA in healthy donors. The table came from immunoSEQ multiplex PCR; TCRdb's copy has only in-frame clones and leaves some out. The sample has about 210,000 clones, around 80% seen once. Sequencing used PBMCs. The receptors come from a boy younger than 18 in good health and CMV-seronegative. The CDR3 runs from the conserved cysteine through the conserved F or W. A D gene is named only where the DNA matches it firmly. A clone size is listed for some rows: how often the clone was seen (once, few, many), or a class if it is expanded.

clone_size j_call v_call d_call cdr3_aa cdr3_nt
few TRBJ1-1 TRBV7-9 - CASLRGVNTEAFF TGTGCCAGCTTACGCGGTGTGAACACTGAAGCTTTCTTT
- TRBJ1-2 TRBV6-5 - CASSYGGGYTF TGTGCCAGCAGTTACGGAGGAGGCTACACCTTC
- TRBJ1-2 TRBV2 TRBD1 CASSYYRGSYGYTF TGTGCCAGCAGTTATTACAGGGGTTCCTATGGCTACACCTTC
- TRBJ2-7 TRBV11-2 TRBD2 CASSLLPSGVGWTYEQYF TGTGCCAGCAGCCTACTGCCTAGCGGGGTGGGGTGGACCTACGAGCAGTACTTC
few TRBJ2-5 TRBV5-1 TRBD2 CASSRLAGGTVETQYF TGCGCCAGCAGCCGGCTAGCGGGGGGGACCGTGGAGACCCAGTACTTC
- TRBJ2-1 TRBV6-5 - CASSFDQVVNEQFF TGTGCCAGCAGTTTCGACCAGGTCGTGAATGAGCAGTTCTTC
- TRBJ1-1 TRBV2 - CASLAVRKAFF TGTGCCTCCCTCGCGGTTCGTAAAGCTTTCTTT
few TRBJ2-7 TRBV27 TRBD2 CASSLGTRLEQYF TGTGCCAGCAGTCTCGGGACTAGACTCGAGCAGTACTTC
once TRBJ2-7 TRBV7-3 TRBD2 CASSLPGGYEQYF TGTGCCAGCAGCTTACCGGGGGGATACGAGCAGTACTTC
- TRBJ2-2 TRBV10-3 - CAIKTDFYTGELFF TGTGCCATCAAGACAGATTTTTACACCGGGGAGCTGTTTTTT
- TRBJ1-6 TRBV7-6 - CASSLGAASPLHF TGTGCCAGCAGCTTAGGCGCGGCCTCACCCCTCCACTTT
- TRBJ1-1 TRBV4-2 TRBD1 CASSRTGGGFMNTEAFF TGTGCCAGCAGCCGTACAGGGGGGGGTTTCATGAACACTGAAGCTTTCTTT
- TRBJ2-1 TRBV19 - CASSIERNSAHNEQFF TGTGCCAGTAGTATCGAACGGAATAGCGCCCACAATGAGCAGTTCTTC
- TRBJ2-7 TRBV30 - CAWSLAASYEQYF TGTGCCTGGAGTTTAGCGGCATCCTACGAGCAGTACTTC
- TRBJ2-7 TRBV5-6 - CASSGDIPYEQYF TGTGCCAGCAGCGGGGACATTCCCTACGAGCAGTACTTC
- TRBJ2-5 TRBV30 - CAWSTKETQYF TGTGCCTGGAGTACTAAAGAGACCCAGTACTTC
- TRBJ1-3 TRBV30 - CARVSGGNTIYF TGTGCCAGAGTGTCGGGAGGAAACACCATATATTTT
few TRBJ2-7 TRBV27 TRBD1 CASGWGQGPTEQYF TGTGCCAGCGGGTGGGGACAGGGCCCCACCGAGCAGTACTTC
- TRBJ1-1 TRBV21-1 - CASSKAGQGRDTEAFF TGTGCCAGCAGCAAAGCGGGACAGGGACGGGACACTGAAGCTTTCTTT
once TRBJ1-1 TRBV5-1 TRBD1 CASSLYRGQGNTEAFF TGCGCCAGCAGCTTGTACCGGGGACAGGGGAACACTGAAGCTTTCTTT
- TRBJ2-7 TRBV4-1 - CASSQDDGQEGGEQYF TGCGCCAGCAGCCAAGATGACGGACAGGAGGGCGGCGAGCAGTACTTC
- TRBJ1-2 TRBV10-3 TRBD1 CAISGSTDRVDYGYTF TGTGCCATCAGTGGGTCTACGGACAGGGTTGACTATGGCTACACCTTC
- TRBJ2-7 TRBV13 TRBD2 CASSLGLVIYEQYF TGTGCCAGCAGCTTGGGACTAGTTATCTACGAGCAGTACTTC
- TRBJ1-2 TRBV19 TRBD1 CASSPPGQGTYYGYTF TGTGCCAGTAGTCCGCCGGGACAGGGGACCTACTATGGCTACACCTTC
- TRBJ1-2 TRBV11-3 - CASSTGYGYTF TGTGCCAGCTCCACGGGCTATGGCTACACCTTC
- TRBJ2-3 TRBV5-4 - CASSRGRGQISTDTQYF TGTGCCAGCAGTCGCGGGCGGGGACAGATAAGCACAGATACGCAGTATTTT
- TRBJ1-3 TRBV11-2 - CASSVLQVLSGNTIYF TGTGCCAGCAGCGTATTACAGGTCCTCTCTGGAAACACCATATATTTT
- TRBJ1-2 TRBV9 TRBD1 CASSPRQGRGAYGYTF TGTGCCAGCAGTCCCCGACAGGGGAGAGGAGCCTATGGCTACACCTTC
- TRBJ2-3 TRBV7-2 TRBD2 CASSLRSLAETPSTDTQYF TGTGCCAGCAGCTTAAGGAGTCTAGCGGAGACCCCTAGCACAGATACGCAGTATTTT
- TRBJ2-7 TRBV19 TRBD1 CASSSPGQGYEQYF TGTGCCAGTAGTAGCCCGGGACAGGGCTACGAGCAGTACTTC
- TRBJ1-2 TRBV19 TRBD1 CASSGQGTYGYTF TGTGCCAGTAGTGGACAGGGTACTTACGGCTACACCTTC
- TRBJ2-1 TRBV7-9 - CASSPLAGVSGEQFF TGTGCCAGCAGCCCTCTAGCAGGTGTTTCCGGTGAGCAGTTCTTC